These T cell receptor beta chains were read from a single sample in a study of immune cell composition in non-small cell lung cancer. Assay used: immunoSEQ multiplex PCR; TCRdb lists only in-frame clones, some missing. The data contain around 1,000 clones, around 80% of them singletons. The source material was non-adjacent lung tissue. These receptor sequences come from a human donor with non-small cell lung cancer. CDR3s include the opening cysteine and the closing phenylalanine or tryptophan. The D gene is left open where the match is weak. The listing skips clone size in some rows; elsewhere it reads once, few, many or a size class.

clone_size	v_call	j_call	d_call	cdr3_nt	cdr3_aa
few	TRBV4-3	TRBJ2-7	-	TGCGCCAGCAGCCACACCCGGTCCTACGAGCAGTACTTC	CASSHTRSYEQYF
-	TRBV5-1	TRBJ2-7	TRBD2	TGCGCCAGCAGCCCATTCGGGGGTCAGCGGGGGGCCTCCTACGAGCAGTACTTC	CASSPFGGQRGASYEQYF
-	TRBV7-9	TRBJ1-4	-	TGTGCCAGCAGCCTAATTGCAACTAATGAAAAACTGTTTTTT	CASSLIATNEKLFF
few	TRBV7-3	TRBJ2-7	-	TGTGCCAGCAACCTTCCCCCGCACCCCGTGGAGCAGTACTTC	CASNLPPHPVEQYF
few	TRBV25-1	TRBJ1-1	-	TGTGCCAGCAGTGAATTAGACAGCTCTGAAGCTTTCTTT	CASSELDSSEAFF
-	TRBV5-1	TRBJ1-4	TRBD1	TGCGCCAGCAGCTCGGGACAGTCAAATGAAAAACTGTTTTTT	CASSSGQSNEKLFF
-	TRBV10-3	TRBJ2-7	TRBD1	TGTGCCATCAGTGGAGGGCAGGGGGATAGGGAGCAGTACTTC	CAISGGQGDREQYF
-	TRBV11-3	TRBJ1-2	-	TGTGCCAGCAGCTTAAGGGGTCAGGATCCCGATGGCTACACCTTC	CASSLRGQDPDGYTF
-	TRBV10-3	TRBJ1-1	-	TGTGCCATCAGTGAGGCAGGAGGGAACACTGAAGCTTTCTTT	CAISEAGGNTEAFF
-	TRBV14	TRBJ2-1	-	TGTGCCAGCAGCCAAGATCTAGGGTCCTACAATGAGCAGTTCTTC	CASSQDLGSYNEQFF
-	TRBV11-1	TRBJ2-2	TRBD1	TGTGCCAGCAGTCATCGACAGGGGGCGAACACCGGGGAGCTGTTTTTT	CASSHRQGANTGELFF
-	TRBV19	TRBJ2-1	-	TGTGCCAGTAGCCGGACTGATAGCTCCTACAATGAGCAGTTCTTC	CASSRTDSSYNEQFF
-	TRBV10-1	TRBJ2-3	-	TGCGCCAGCAGTGAGTCTGGGACGGGCACAGATACGCAGTATTTT	CASSESGTGTDTQYF
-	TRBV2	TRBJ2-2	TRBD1	TGTGCCACAGACAGGGACACCGGGGAGCTGTTTTTT	CATDRDTGELFF
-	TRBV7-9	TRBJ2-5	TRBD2	TGTGCCAGCAGCTCATTGAGCGGGGGAGAGACCCAGTACTTC	CASSSLSGGETQYF
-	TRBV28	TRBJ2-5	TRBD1	TGTGCCAGCAGTTTCGCCCGACAGGGGGCTAGGGAGACCCAGTACTTC	CASSFARQGARETQYF
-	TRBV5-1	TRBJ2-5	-	TGCGCCAGCAGCTTGGGAAGGGGGGGTGAGACCCAGTACTTC	CASSLGRGGETQYF
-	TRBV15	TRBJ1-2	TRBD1	TGTGCCACCAGCAGAGGTCAGGGGGGGGTACCGGATGGCTACACCTTC	CATSRGQGGVPDGYTF
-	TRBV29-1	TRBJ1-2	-	TGCAGCGGGAGCCAGGGGACTAACTATGGCTACACCTTC	CSGSQGTNYGYTF
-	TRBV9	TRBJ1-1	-	TGTGCCAGCAGCGTAGTGTCTGGGAACACTGAAGCTTTCTTT	CASSVVSGNTEAFF
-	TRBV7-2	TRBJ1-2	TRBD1	TGTGCCAGCACCCGGGGGGGGACAGGGGACTATGGCTACACCTTC	CASTRGGTGDYGYTF
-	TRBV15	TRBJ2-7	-	TGTGCCACCAGCAGGGGACGGAGGTACGAGCAGTACTTC	CATSRGRRYEQYF
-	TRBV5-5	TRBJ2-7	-	TGTGCCAGCAGCTTGGGGGGGGTTGGCTACGAGCAGTACTTC	CASSLGGVGYEQYF
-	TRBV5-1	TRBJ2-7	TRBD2	TGCGCCAGCAGCTCTAGCGGGGGGGCCTACGAGCAGTACTTC	CASSSSGGAYEQYF
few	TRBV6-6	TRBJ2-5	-	TGTGCCAGCAGTCCCCACCAAGAGACCCAGTACTTC	CASSPHQETQYF
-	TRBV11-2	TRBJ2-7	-	TGTGCCAGCAGCCCGGGGCAGGACTACTACGAGCAGTACTTC	CASSPGQDYYEQYF
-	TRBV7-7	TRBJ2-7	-	TGTGCCAGCAGCTTAGGGGTACCTGGCACCGAGCAGTACTTC	CASSLGVPGTEQYF
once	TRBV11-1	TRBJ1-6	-	TGTGCCAGCAGTCCGCAATTAAGCCCCCTCCACTTT	CASSPQLSPLHF
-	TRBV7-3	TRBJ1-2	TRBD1	TGTGCCAGCAGCCGGGGGGGGACAGGGGACCATGGCTACACCTTC	CASSRGGTGDHGYTF
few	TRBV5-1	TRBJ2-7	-	TGCGCCAGCAGCCTCGCCCCAGGGTTGTCCGAGCAGTACTTC	CASSLAPGLSEQYF
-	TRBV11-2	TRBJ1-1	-	TGTGCCAGCAGCTTAAGGGTCTGGGGCTTGAACACTGAAGCTTTCTTT	CASSLRVWGLNTEAFF
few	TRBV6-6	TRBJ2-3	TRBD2	TGTGCCAGCAGTTACGACGGGGGGAAAGATACGCAGTATTTT	CASSYDGGKDTQYF
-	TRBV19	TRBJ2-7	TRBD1	TGTGCCAGTAGTATAAGGGTGAACAGGGGAATATACGAGCAGTACTTC	CASSIRVNRGIYEQYF
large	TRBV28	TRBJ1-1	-	TGTGCCAGCAGTTTGGGTGAAGGTGGAGCTTTCTTT	CASSLGEGGAFF
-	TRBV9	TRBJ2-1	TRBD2	TGTGCCAGCACTGTCGCGGGGGGAGACAATGAGCAGTTCTTC	CASTVAGGDNEQFF
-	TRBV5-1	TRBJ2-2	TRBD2	TGCGCCGGCAGCTCGGCCAGCGGGGGGCTTAACACCGGGGAGCTGTTTTTT	CAGSSASGGLNTGELFF
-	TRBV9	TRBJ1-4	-	TGTGCCAGCAGCCCCCAAGGGGAGGGGGTGGGAGAAAAACTGTTTTTT	CASSPQGEGVGEKLFF
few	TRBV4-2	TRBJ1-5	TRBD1	TGTGCCAGCAGCCAAGCGCGACAGGGGGCTAACCAGCCCCAGCATTTT	CASSQARQGANQPQHF
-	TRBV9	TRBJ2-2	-	TGTGCCAGCAGCGTAGGGACCCAATTCACCGGGGAGCTGTTTTTT	CASSVGTQFTGELFF
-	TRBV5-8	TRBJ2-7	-	TGTGCCAGCAGCCTAGGACCCCCACAATCCGCCTACGAGCAGTACTTC	CASSLGPPQSAYEQYF
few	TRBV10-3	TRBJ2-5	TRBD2	TGTGCCATCGGGACTAGCGGGGCCGAAGAGACCCAGTACTTC	CAIGTSGAEETQYF
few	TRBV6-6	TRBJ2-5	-	TGTGCCAGCAGTTACGATACGGGGAGAGAGACCCAGTACTTC	CASSYDTGRETQYF
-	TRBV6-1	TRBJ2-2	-	TGTGCCAGCAGCCAGACGGGGTGGGGCACCGGGGAGCTGTTTTTT	CASSQTGWGTGELFF
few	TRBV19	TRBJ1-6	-	TGTGCCAGTAGTGTGGGGCCCAATGATTCACCCCTCCACTTT	CASSVGPNDSPLHF
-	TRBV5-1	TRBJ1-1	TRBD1	TGCGCCAGCAGCTTGGGGGACAGGGGCCCTCGTGGGACTGAAGCTTTCTTT	CASSLGDRGPRGTEAFF
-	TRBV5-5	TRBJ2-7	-	TGTGCCAGCAGCTTGGCCTATGTAGCGGTTAACTACGAGCAGTACTTC	CASSLAYVAVNYEQYF
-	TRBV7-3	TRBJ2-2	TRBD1	TGTGCCAGCAGCTTAGTGGCGAGAGAAGGGGGCGAACACCGGGGAGCTGTTTTT	CASSLVAREGGEHRGAVF
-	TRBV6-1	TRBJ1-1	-	TGTGCCAGCAGTTCTCGTGAAGGTACGGGGACTGAAGCTTTCTTT	CASSSREGTGTEAFF
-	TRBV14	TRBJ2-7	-	TGTGCCAGCAGCCAAGTGGATGGGGCGGAGGAACACTTC	CASSQVDGAEEHF
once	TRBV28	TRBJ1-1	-	TGTGCCAGCAGGTGGGGCGCGAACACTGAAGCTTTCTTT	CASRWGANTEAFF
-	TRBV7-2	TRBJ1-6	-	TGTGCCAGCAGCCGGGACGGGTATTCACCCCTCCACTTT	CASSRDGYSPLHF
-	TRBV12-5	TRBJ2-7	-	TGTGCTAGTGGCGACTGGCTCTCCTACGAGCAGTACTTC	CASGDWLSYEQYF
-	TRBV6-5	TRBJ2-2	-	TGTGCCAGCAGTGGCACAGTTAGGCTGACCGGGGAGCTGTTTTTT	CASSGTVRLTGELFF